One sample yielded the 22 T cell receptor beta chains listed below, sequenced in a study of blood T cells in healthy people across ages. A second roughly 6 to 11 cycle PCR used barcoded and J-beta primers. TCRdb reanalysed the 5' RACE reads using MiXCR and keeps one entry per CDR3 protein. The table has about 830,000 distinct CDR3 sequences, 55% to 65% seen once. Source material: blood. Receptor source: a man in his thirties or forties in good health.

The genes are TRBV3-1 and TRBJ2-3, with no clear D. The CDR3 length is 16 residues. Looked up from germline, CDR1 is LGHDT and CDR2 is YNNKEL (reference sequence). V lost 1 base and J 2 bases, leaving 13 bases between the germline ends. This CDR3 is CASSQVPGAHTDTQYF. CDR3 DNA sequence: TGTGCCAGCAGCCAAGTTCCCGGAGCGCACACAGATACGCAGTATTTT.

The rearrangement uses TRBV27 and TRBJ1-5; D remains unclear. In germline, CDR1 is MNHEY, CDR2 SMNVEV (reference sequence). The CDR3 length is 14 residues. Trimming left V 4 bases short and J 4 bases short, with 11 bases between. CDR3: CASSSLQINQPQHF. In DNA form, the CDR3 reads TGTGCCAGCAGTTCGCTGCAGATAAATCAGCCCCAGCATTTT.

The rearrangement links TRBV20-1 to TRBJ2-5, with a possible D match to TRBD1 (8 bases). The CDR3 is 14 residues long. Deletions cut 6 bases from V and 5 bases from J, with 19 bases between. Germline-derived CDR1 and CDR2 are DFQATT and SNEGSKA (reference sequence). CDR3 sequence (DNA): TGCAGTGCAGATACAGGGGGGGTCGGGGAGACCCAGTACTTC. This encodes CSADTGGVGETQYF.

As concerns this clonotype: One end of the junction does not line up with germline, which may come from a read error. DNA of the CDR3: TGCAGTGCTAGAGCTCCCCGAGGACTAGCGGTACTTAGCACAGATACACAGTATTTT. Encoded protein: CSARAPRGLAVLSTDTQYF. The J gene is TRBJ2-3, the V gene TRBV20-1; TRBD2 agrees at 10 bases. Germline lookup yields CDR1 DFQATT and CDR2 SNEGSKA (reference sequence). CDR3 length: 19 residues.

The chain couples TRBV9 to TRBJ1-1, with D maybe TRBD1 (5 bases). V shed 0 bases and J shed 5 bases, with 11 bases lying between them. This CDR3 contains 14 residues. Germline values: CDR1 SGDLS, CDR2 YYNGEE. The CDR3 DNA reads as TGTGCCAGCAGCGTAGACGGGAAGGGGACTGAAGCTTTCTTT. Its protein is CASSVDGKGTEAFF.

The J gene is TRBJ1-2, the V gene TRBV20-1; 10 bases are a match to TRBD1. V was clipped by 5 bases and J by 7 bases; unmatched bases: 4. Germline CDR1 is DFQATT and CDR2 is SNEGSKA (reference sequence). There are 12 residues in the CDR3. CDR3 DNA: TGCAGTGCTGGTGGGACAGGGGCTGGCTACACCTTC. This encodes CSAGGTGAGYTF.

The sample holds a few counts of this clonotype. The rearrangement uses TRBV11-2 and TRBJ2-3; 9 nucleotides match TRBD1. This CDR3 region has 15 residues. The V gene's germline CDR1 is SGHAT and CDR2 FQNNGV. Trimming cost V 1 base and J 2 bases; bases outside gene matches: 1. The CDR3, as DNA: TGTGCCAGCAGCTTAGGGGACAGGGTCACAGATACGCAGTATTTT. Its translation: CASSLGDRVTDTQYF.

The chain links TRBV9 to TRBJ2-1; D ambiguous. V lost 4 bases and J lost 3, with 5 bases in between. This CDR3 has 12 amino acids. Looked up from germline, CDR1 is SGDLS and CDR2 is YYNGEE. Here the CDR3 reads CASSRDYNEQFF. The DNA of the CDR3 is TGTGCCAGCAGCCGCGACTACAATGAGCAGTTCTTC.

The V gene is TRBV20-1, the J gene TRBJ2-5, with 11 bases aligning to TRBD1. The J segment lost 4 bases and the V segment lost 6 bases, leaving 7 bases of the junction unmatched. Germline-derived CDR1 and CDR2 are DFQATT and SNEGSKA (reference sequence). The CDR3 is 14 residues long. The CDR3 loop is CSARTGGSGETQYF. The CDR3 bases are TGCAGTGCGAGGACAGGGGGCAGTGGAGAGACCCAGTACTTC.

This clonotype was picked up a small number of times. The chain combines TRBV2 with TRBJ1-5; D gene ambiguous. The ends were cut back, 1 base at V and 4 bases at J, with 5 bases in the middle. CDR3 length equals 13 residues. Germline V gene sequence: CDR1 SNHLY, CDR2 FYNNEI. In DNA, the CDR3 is TGTGCCAGCAGTGAAGGCAGGAATCAGCCCCAGCATTTT. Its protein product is CASSEGRNQPQHF.

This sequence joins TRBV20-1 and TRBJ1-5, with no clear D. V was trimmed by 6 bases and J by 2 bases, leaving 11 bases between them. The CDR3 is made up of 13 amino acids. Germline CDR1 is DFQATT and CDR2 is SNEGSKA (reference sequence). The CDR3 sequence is CSAIGGGNQPQHF. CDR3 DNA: TGCAGTGCCATCGGTGGGGGCAATCAGCCCCAGCATTTT.

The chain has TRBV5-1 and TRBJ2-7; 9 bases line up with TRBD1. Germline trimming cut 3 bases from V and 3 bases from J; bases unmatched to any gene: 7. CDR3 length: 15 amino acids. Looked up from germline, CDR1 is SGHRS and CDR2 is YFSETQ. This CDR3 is CASSWTGVSFYEQYF. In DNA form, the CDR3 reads TGCGCCAGCAGCTGGACAGGGGTCTCATTCTACGAGCAGTACTTC.

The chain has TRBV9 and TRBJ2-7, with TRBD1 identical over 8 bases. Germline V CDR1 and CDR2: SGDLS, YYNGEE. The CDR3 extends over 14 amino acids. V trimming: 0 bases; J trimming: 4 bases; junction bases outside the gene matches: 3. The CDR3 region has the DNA TGTGCCAGCAGCGTAGGGACAGGGAAATACGAGCAGTACTTC. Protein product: CASSVGTGKYEQYF.

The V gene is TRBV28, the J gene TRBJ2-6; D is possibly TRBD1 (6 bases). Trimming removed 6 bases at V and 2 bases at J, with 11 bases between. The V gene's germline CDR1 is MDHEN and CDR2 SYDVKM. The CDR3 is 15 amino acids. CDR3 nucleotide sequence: TGTGCCAGCAGGACCCGGACAGCTGGGGCCAACGTCCTGACTTTC. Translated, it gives CASRTRTAGANVLTF. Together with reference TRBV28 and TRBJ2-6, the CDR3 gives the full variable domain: DVKVTQSSRYLVKRTGEKVFLECVQDMDHENMFWYRQDPGLGLRLIYFSYDVKMKEKGDIPEGYSVSREKKERFSLILESASTNQTSMYLCASRTRTAGANVLTFGAGSRLTVL.

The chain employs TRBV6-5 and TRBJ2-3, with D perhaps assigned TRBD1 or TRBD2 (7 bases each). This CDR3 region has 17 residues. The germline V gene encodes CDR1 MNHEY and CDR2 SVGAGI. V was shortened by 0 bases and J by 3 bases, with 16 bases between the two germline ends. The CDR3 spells CASSYSQGGVSTDTQYF. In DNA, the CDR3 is TGTGCCAGCAGTTACTCTCAGGGGGGGGTGTCAACAGATACGCAGTATTTT.

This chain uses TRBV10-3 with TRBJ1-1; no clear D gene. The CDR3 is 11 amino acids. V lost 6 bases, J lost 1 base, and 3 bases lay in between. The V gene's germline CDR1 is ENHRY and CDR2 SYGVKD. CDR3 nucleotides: TGTGCCATCAGGAGGAACACTGAAGCTTTCTTT. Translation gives CAIRRNTEAFF.

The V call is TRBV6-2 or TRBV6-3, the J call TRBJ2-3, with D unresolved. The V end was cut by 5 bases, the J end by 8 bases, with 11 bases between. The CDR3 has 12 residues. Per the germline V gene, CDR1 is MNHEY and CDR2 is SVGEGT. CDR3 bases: TGTGCCAGCAGTCGCCAATCGTCTACGCAGTATTTT. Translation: CASSRQSSTQYF.

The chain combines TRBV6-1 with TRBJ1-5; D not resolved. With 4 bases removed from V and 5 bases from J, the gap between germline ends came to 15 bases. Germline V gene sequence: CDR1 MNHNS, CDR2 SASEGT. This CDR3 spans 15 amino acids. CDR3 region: CASSARHLNDQPQHF. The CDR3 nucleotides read TGTGCCAGCAGTGCGAGACACTTAAACGATCAGCCCCAGCATTTT.

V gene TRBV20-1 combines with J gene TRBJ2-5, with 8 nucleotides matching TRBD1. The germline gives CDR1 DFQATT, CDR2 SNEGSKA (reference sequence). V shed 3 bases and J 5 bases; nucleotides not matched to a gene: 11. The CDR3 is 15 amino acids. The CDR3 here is CSASPDRVLVETQYF. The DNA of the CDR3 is TGCAGTGCTAGCCCGGACAGGGTCCTAGTGGAGACCCAGTACTTC.

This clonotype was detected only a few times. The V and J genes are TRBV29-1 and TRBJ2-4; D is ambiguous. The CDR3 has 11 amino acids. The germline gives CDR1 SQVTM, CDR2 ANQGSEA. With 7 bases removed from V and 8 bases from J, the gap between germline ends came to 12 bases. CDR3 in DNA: TGCAGCGCCACGAACCAGGACATTCAGTACTTC. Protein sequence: CSATNQDIQYF. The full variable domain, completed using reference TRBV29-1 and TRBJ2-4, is SAVISQKPSRDICQRGTSLTIQCQVDSQVTMMFWYRQQPGQSLTLIATANQGSEATYESGFVIDKFPISRPNLTFSTLTVSNMSPEDSSIYLCSATNQDIQYFGAGTRLSVL.

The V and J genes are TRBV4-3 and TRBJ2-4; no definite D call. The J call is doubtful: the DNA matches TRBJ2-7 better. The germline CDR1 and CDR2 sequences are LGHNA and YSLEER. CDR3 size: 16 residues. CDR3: CASSQARGRLNYEQYF. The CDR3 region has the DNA TGCGCCAGCAGCCAAGCCAGAGGCAGGTTGAACTACGAGCAGTACTTC.

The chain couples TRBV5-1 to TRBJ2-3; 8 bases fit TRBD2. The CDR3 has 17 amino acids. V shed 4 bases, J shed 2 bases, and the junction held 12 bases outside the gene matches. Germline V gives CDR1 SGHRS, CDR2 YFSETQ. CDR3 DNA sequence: TGCGCCAGCAGCACTGAAATCGGGACTAGGCCCACAGATACGCAGTATTTT. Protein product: CASSTEIGTRPTDTQYF.